The rows below give T cell receptor beta chains drawn from one sample of a study of cytomegalovirus exposure and HLA in healthy donors. Some clones are missing from TCRdb's copy, which holds only in-frame ones; the method was immunoSEQ multiplex PCR. The table records around 150,000 clones, about four fifths of them present only once. The sample consisted of PBMCs. These receptors were taken from a middle-aged man in good health and CMV-seropositive. Each CDR3 is given without its conserved first and last residue.

j_call	v_call	cdr3_aa
TRBJ1-1	TRBV7-9	ASSPDRVSTEAF
TRBJ1-2	TRBV7-9	ASSRDSGQPGYGYT
TRBJ2-2	TRBV5-6	ASSTQGRPNTGELF
TRBJ2-1	TRBV7-9	ASSFLPSNEQF
TRBJ2-4	TRBV21-1	ASSKAIRDSENIQY
TRBJ2-3	TRBV4-3	ASSPVGGGPTDTQY
TRBJ2-2	TRBV9	ASSGTGPYTGELF
TRBJ2-3	TRBV5-6	ASSTRDTDTQY
TRBJ2-1	TRBV27	ASSLGLADNEQF
TRBJ2-2	TRBV4-1	ASSQTRSTGELF
TRBJ2-1	TRBV30	AWSSPPQGQF
TRBJ1-1	TRBV5-1	ASSLRGNTEAF
TRBJ2-7	TRBV2	ASCPRQNYEQY
TRBJ2-5	TRBV4-1	ASSSPELAGSEAQY
TRBJ2-2	TRBV9	ASSVARGSGELF
TRBJ1-2	TRBV29-1	SVEQGSSGYT